This T cell receptor beta chain was recorded in a study of blood T cell repertoires in COVID-19. This CDR3 spans 18 amino acids. V gave up 0 bases and J gave up 0 bases; unmatched junction bases: 9. Germline CDR1 and CDR2: SGHKS and YYEKEE (reference sequence). This clone is a singleton in its sample. Per the authors' pipeline: Scientists estimated how many nucleated cells there were by amplifying reference gene primers. TCRdb's copy holds only in-frame clones and misses some; the assay was immunoSEQ multiplex PCR. D and trimming come from the DNA, and the V and J calls and clone size come from that table. This sample has about 130,000 clones; 70% to 85% occur once, and the top ten carry 9.2%. In terms of age and location, participants ranged from about 18 to 95 years and lived in about 25 US areas. Before being deemed recovered, Cohort 3 donors had two negative PCRs, clearance, or symptom resolution.

Input material: PBMCs or T cells enriched from blood (not recorded which). This chain uses TRBV5-5 with TRBJ1-5; TRBD1 agrees at 7 bases. The clonotype was recovered from a man aged 45-65 years who had recovered from COVID-19. CDR3 in amino acids: CASSLVTGTELSNQPQHF. The CDR3 DNA sequence: TGTGCCAGCAGCTTGGTGACAGGGACGGAGCTTAGCAATCAGCCCCAGCATTTT.